This T cell receptor (beta chain) appears in the sequencing data of a study of cytomegalovirus exposure and HLA in healthy donors. Study-wide background: About 200 million T cells yielded 100 million or so unique TCR beta sequences, as an earlier analysis found. Study-wide points: Several of the most significant clusters were apparently associated with common viral pathogens in a later analysis. The authors later found TCR association rates varying by HLA locus, with DRB1 most and HLA-C fewest.

A note on this clone: Its target is unknown.

With 60 Vbeta and 13 Jbeta primers, the PCR was carried out. Source study methods: Unique TCR beta chains numbered about 72 million in a later analysis, with around 10 million shared. Measured with immunoSEQ multiplex PCR; TCRdb has only the in-frame clones, and not every one. The DNA gave D and trimming, while V, J and clone size come from that table. The sample gives 130,000 to 150,000 clones, about two thirds of which show up once; almost 4.5% is in the top ten. CDR3 length equals 13 residues. Germline CDR1 is SGHAT and CDR2 is FQNNGV. The V gene lost 4 bases and the J gene lost 9 bases, with 15 bases spanning the gap.

The chain links TRBV11-2 to TRBJ1-2; D may be TRBD1 (5 bases). Sequences were obtained from PBMCs. The source of this sequence is a man in his sixties in good health and CMV-seronegative. In DNA, the CDR3 is TGTGCCAGCAGCTCCGGGGGGGAGGGAAGCTACACCTTC. Its translation is CASSSGGEGSYTF.